The clone carrying this T cell receptor beta chain appeared a few times. Its antigen is currently unknown. Here the gene names and germline are mouse. The read ends 4 residues shy of where the CDR3 ends; the end is completed using the germline J gene. V was clipped by 5 bases and J by 3 bases; unmatched bases: 10. CDR3 length: 16 amino acids. Looked up from germline, CDR1 is FNHDT and CDR2 is SITEND (reference sequence). This sample is drawn from a study of CD8+ T cells in alopecia areata. Study at large: C3H/HeJ donors aged about 6-12 months with spontaneous alopecia supplied skin grafted onto roughly 6-10-week-old female C3H/HeJ mice.

RNA was isolated and reverse transcribed to cDNA, the sequencing template. Repertoires were generated with immunoSEQ multiplex PCR, while TCRdb's copy carries only in-frame clones and drops some. The sample gives around 110,000 clones, none seen only once, and the top ten clones hold around a fifth. Study results and caveats: Sharing of TCR sequences between patients (possibly for HLA-related reasons) was less clear than in mice. Affected lesional scalp, above all in alopecia totalis/universalis, was more clonal than normal scalp. Scalp sequencing captures resident alphabeta T cells of normal skin too.

This clonotype originated in a C3H/HeJ mouse with alopecia areata. This strain's MHC haplotype is H2-k. The V gene is TRBV19, the J gene TRBJ1-4, with 7 bases fitting TRBD1. The sample taken for sequencing was lesional skin. The sequenced part of the CDR3 DNA is TGTGCCAGCAGCTCGACCACAGGGGCGGCCAACGAA. As protein: CASSSTTGAANE. The CDR3 in its entirety is CASSSTTGAANERLFF.